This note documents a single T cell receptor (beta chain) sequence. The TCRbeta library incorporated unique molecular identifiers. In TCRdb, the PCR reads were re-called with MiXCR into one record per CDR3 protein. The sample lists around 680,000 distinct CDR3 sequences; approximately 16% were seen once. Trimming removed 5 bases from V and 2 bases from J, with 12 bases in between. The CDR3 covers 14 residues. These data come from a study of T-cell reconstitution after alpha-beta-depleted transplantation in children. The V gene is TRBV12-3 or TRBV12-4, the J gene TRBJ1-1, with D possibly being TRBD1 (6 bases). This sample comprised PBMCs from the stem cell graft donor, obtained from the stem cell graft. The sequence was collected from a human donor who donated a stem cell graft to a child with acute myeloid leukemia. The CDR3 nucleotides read TGTGCCAGCAGTGAGGGGGGGAGAAACACTGAAGCTTTCTTT. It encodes CASSEGGRNTEAFF.